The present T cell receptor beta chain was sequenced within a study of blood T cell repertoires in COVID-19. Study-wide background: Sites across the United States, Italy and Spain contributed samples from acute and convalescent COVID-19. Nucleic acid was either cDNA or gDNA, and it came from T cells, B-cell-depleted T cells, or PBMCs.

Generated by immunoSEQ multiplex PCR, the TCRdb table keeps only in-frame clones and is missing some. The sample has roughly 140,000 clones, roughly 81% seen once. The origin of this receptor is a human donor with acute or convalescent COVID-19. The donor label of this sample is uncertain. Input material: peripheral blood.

In nucleotides, the CDR3 is TGTGCCAGCAGTGAATCCGGGTCCTATGGCTACACCTTC. This gives the protein CASSESGSYGYTF. This chain uses TRBV6-1 with TRBJ1-2; D unresolved. Trimming took 2 bases from V and 4 from J, leaving 8 bases between them. The CDR3 covers 13 residues. CDR1 and CDR2 from the germline V gene are MNHNS and SASEGT.